Listed below are T cell receptor beta chains from one sample, sequenced in a study of T cells in Graves' hyperthyroidism and ophthalmopathy. MiXCR was run by TCRdb on the multiplex PCR reads, yielding one entry per CDR3 protein. The sample holds around 300,000 distinct CDR3 sequences, approximately 14% seen once. The sequenced sample was blood. The receptor set was obtained from a woman aged 35 to 49 with Graves' hyperthyroidism. Both conserved end residues are part of each CDR3. The D gene is left open where the match is weak. Rows may omit the clone size; those that give it use once, few, many or a size class.

size	D	J	V	DNA	CDR3
many	TRBD1	TRBJ2-1	TRBV20-1	TGCAGTGCTAACGACAGGGCGGGCTCCTACAATGAGCAGTTCTTC	CSANDRAGSYNEQFF
few	NA	TRBJ1-2	TRBV5-1	TGCGCCAGCAGCTTGGAACGGCGTCTTTATGGCTACACCTTC	CASSLERRLYGYTF
many	NA	TRBJ2-2	TRBV5-6	TGTGCCAGCAGCTTGGATCCCGGGGAGCTGTTTTTT	CASSLDPGELFF
NA	NA	TRBJ2-1	TRBV6-1	TGTGCCAGCAGTGATCCGGACCCTTACAATGAGCAGTTCTTC	CASSDPDPYNEQFF
many	NA	TRBJ2-7	TRBV3-1	TGTGCCAGCAGCCAAGGGACAGCCCGTTTCGACGAGCAGTACTTC	CASSQGTARFDEQYF
many	NA	TRBJ2-7	TRBV6-1	TGTGCCAGCAGGGATCCGGGACTTCGCCTTAACGAGCAGTACTTC	CASRDPGLRLNEQYF
many	NA	TRBJ1-1	TRBV5-4	TGTGCCAGCGGGACGCAGACGGGGAGGAACACTGAAGCTTTCTTT	CASGTQTGRNTEAFF
medium-sized	NA	TRBJ2-3	TRBV27	TGTGCCAGCAGTTTATGGGCAGGGGTTGGCACAGATACGCAGTATTTT	CASSLWAGVGTDTQYF
few	TRBD1	TRBJ1-6	TRBV13	TGTGCCAGCAGCTTAGGCCACTTGACAGGGAGGCAGTATTCACCCCTCCACTTT	CASSLGHLTGRQYSPLHF
many	NA	TRBJ2-1	TRBV20-1	TGCAGTGCTAGAATTGGGGGGTCCTACAATGAGCAGTTCTTC	CSARIGGSYNEQFF
NA	NA	TRBJ1-5	TRBV20-1	TGCAGTGCCAACCCAGTGAATAGCAATCAGCCCCAGCATTTT	CSANPVNSNQPQHF
many	NA	TRBJ1-5	TRBV6-2/TRBV6-3	TGTGCCAGCAGCTCCCTCGACAGTAATCAGCCCCAGCATTTT	CASSSLDSNQPQHF
many	NA	TRBJ1-3	TRBV2	TGTGCCAGCAGGATCCGGCGGGGGGACACCATATATTTT	CASRIRRGDTIYF
many	TRBD2	TRBJ2-1	TRBV2	TGTGCCAGCAAAACTAGCGGGGCCTACAATGAGCAGTTCTTC	CASKTSGAYNEQFF
many	NA	TRBJ2-3	TRBV5-1	TGCGCCTCCCGGGACCCATATGTGACAGATACGCAGTATTTT	CASRDPYVTDTQYF
many	NA	TRBJ2-5	TRBV20-1	TGCAGTGCTAGGGGCGCGTTGCACCTGTTGGCCCAGTACTTC	CSARGALHLLAQYF
NA	TRBD2	TRBJ2-2	TRBV9	TGTGCCAGCAGCGGTACGGGACTAAGCAACACCGGGGAGCTGTTTTTT	CASSGTGLSNTGELFF
many	TRBD2	TRBJ2-1	TRBV15	TGTGCCACCGGGCGGGAGTATAAAACTGAGCAGTTCTTC	CATGREYKTEQFF
few	TRBD2	TRBJ2-3	TRBV7-9	TGTGCCAGCAGCTTCGAGGGAATAGCGGGTACAGATACGCAGTATTTT	CASSFEGIAGTDTQYF
many	NA	TRBJ2-3	TRBV27	TGTGCCAGCAGGACAGGTTACATAACAGATACGCAGTATTTT	CASRTGYITDTQYF
NA	NA	TRBJ2-6	TRBV15	TGTGCCACCAGCAGAGGACGAGGATCGGGGGCCAACGTCCTGACTTTC	CATSRGRGSGANVLTF
many	TRBD2	TRBJ2-1	TRBV12-3/TRBV12-4	TGTGCCAGCAGTTTAGTTAGCGGGAACTACAATGAGCAGTTCTTC	CASSLVSGNYNEQFF
few	TRBD1	TRBJ1-4	TRBV28	TGTGCCAGCAGTCCCCGTTTCCACCGACAGGGGTTCTTGACTAATGAAAAACTGTTTTTT	CASSPRFHRQGFLTNEKLFF
many	TRBD1	TRBJ1-5	TRBV6-1	TGTGCCAGCCAGAACGGAGGGGGCTGGCAGCCCCAGCATTTT	CASQNGGGWQPQHF
few	NA	TRBJ1-1	TRBV7-9	TGTGCCAGCAGCCAAATAACCGGCACTGAAGCTTTCTTT	CASSQITGTEAFF
many	NA	TRBJ2-5	TRBV14	TGTGCCAGCAGCCAAGATCGGACGCAGCAAGAGACCCAGTACTTC	CASSQDRTQQETQYF
few	NA	TRBJ2-3	TRBV5-1	TGCGCCAGCAGCTTGGCGGGCGCTACAGATACGCAGTATTTT	CASSLAGATDTQYF
few	NA	TRBJ1-5	TRBV4-2	TGTGCCAGCAGCCAAGATGGGAGTGGCAATCAGCCCCAGCATTTT	CASSQDGSGNQPQHF
many	NA	TRBJ2-7	TRBV7-9	TGTGCCAGCAGCTTTTCAACTTCCGACGAGCAGTACTTC	CASSFSTSDEQYF
few	NA	TRBJ1-2	TRBV5-4	TGTGCCAGCAGCTTGGGGGCGGAAGGTTTTGGCTACACCTTC	CASSLGAEGFGYTF
many	NA	TRBJ2-2	TRBV12-3/TRBV12-4	TGTGCCAGCAGTCCCGGACGGGGCGGGGAGCTGTTTTTT	CASSPGRGGELFF
few	NA	TRBJ1-1	TRBV20-1	TGCAGTGCTAGAGATTGGCAGCTTGAAGCTTTCTTT	CSARDWQLEAFF
NA	NA	TRBJ2-5	TRBV5-4	TGTGCCAGCAGCCCACGGGACTTTAAAGAGACCCAGTACTTC	CASSPRDFKETQYF
many	NA	TRBJ1-2	TRBV29-1	TGCAGCGTTGAGTCACAATGGGGCTACACCTTC	CSVESQWGYTF
many	NA	TRBJ2-6	TRBV27	TGTGCCAGCAGTTTATCGGCTGGCTCTGGGGCCAACGTCCTGACTTTC	CASSLSAGSGANVLTF